The entry below describes one T cell receptor beta chain. What it binds is not known. The data derive from a study of cytomegalovirus exposure and HLA in healthy donors. Study conclusions and caveats: A missense DCLRE1C variant was associated with V- and J-gene trimming of TCR beta chains in a later analysis, and an independent cohort replicated the association. Some TCR beta chains (over 150 of them) were listed as cytomegalovirus-associated. The majority of CMV-associated TCR beta chains were reported as apparently HLA-restricted in a later analysis.

PCR used 60 Vbeta primers and 13 Jbeta primers. In the authors' methods: It was a later analysis that counted 75 million to 90 million unique TCR beta chains, of which roughly 10 million were shared. Data came from immunoSEQ multiplex PCR; TCRdb stores just in-frame clones and leaves some out. V, J and clone size were drawn from that table, and D and trimming were deduced from the DNA. The profile covers more than 85,000 clones, with over 55% appearing a single time and just under 6.5% taken by the ten largest. The CDR3 totals 15 residues. Germline loops: CDR1 MNHEY, CDR2 SVGAGI. V was pared by 2 bases and J by 6 bases, with 13 bases between.

This sequence originates from a woman aged 30 to 39 in good health and CMV-seronegative. This chain connects TRBV6-5 to TRBJ1-4; D possibly corresponds to TRBD1 (5 bases). Sequencing was done on a sample of PBMCs. The CDR3 DNA reads as TGTGCCAGCAGTTACCGGGGGGGACCTTATGAAAAACTGTTTTTT. This sequence encodes CASSYRGGPYEKLFF.